These T cell receptor beta chains were read from a single sample in a study of monozygotic twins with inflammatory bowel disease. Each CDR3 protein gets one entry in TCRdb, which reprocessed the 5' RACE reads and gives no DNA. Recorded for this sample: about 330,000 distinct CDR3 sequences. Sequencing input: blood. The source is a human donor with ulcerative colitis or Crohn's disease, or a healthy co-twin of an affected twin (not recorded which). The CDR3 runs from the conserved cysteine through the conserved F or W.

>TRBV27|TRBJ2-2
CASSYRNTGELFF
>TRBV5-1|TRBJ2-7
CASSFNLDGSYEQYF
>TRBV6-2/TRBV6-3|TRBJ2-1
CASSSVEGSESNEQFF
>TRBV4-3|TRBJ2-1
CASSQDVPSGGYNEQFF
>TRBV28|TRBJ2-7
CASSLSGVGSSYYEQYF
>TRBV7-2|TRBJ1-6
CASSPGTLSSSPLHF
>TRBV20-1|TRBJ1-1
CSARVLGDAEAFF
>TRBV12-3/TRBV12-4|TRBJ2-1
CASRRTSGVEEQFF
>TRBV7-2|TRBJ2-3
CASSLSSGGGLTQYF
>TRBV3-1|TRBJ1-5
CASSESPNSNQPQHF